This T cell receptor (beta chain) was identified in a study of T cell responses to AZD1222 COVID-19 vaccine. General study results and limits: The study identified only six AZD1222 recipients as seropositive at baseline.

This CDR3 is 17 amino acids long. Trimming removed 5 bases from V and 3 bases from J; junction bases left unmatched: 9. Germline loops: CDR1 SGHTA, CDR2 FQGNSA. This clone occurred once. Its target is not known. Clones were sequenced by immunoSEQ multiplex PCR, and TCRdb holds only the in-frame ones, with some missing. The sample lists 85,000 or so clones; approximately 90% were seen once. The material was peripheral blood, obtained on day 0 of AZD1222 vaccination. The rearrangement joins TRBV7-2 to TRBJ1-6, with 8 bases fitting TRBD1. The receptor comes from an adult in good health. In nucleotides, the CDR3 is TGTGCCAGCAGCATCTCAACACAGGGGGTCTATAATTCACCCCTCCACTTT. Protein: CASSISTQGVYNSPLHF.